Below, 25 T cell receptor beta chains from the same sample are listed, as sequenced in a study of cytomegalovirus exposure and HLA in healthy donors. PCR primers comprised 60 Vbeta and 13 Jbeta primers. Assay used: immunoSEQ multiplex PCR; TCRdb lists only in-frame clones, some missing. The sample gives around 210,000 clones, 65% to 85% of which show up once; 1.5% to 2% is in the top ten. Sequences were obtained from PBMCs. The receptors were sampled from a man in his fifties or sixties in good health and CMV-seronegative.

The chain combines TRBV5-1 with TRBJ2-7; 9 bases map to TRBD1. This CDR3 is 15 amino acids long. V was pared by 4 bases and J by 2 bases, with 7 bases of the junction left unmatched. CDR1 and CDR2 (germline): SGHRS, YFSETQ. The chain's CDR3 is CASSPKRDRAYEQYF. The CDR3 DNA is TGCGCCAGCAGCCCCAAGAGGGACAGGGCCTACGAGCAGTACTTC.

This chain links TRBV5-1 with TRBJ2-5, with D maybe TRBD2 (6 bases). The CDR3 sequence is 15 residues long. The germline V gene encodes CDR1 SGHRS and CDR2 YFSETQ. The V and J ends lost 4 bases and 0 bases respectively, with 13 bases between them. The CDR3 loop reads CASSASGPYQETQYF. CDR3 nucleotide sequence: TGCGCCAGCAGCGCCAGCGGGCCGTACCAAGAGACCCAGTACTTC. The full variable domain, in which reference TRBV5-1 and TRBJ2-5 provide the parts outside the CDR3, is KAGVTQTPRYLIKTRGQQVTLSCSPISGHRSVSWYQQTPGQGLQFLFEYFSETQRNKGNFPGRFSGRQFSNSRSEMNVSTLELGDSALYLCASSASGPYQETQYFGPGTRLLVL.

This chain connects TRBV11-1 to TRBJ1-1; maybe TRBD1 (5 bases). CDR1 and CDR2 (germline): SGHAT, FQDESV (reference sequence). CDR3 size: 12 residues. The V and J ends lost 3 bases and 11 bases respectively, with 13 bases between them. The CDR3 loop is CASSFGTLGAFF. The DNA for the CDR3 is TGTGCCAGCAGCTTCGGGACTTTGGGGGCTTTCTTT.

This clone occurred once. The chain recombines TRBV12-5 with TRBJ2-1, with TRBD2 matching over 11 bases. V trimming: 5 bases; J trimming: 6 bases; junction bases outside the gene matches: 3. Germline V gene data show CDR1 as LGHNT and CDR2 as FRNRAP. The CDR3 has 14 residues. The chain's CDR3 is CASGEGLAGNEQFF. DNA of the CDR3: TGTGCTAGTGGTGAAGGACTAGCGGGCAATGAGCAGTTCTTC.

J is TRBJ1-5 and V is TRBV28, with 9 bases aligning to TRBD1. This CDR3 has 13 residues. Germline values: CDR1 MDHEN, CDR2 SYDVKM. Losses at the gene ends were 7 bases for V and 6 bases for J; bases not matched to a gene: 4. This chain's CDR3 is CASKQGAIQPQHF. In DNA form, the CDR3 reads TGTGCCAGCAAACAGGGGGCAATTCAGCCCCAGCATTTT.

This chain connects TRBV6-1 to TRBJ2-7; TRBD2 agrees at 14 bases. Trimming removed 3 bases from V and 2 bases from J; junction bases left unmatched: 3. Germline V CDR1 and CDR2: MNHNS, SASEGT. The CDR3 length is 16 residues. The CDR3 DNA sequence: TGTGCCAGCAGTGATCCGGGACTAGCGGGAGCCTACGAGCAGTACTTC. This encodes CASSDPGLAGAYEQYF.

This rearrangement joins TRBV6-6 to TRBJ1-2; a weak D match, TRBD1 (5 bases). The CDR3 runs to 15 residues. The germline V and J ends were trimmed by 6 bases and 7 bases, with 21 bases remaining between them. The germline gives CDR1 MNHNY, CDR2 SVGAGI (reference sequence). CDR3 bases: TGTGCCAGCAGCGTTACCATTGGTGGGGGGGGTGGCTACACCTTC. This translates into CASSVTIGGGGGYTF.

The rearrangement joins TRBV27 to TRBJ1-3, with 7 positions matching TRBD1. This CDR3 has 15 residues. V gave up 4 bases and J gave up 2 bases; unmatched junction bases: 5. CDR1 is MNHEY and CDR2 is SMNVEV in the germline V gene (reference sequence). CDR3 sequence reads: CASSSGTVPGNTIYF. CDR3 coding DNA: TGTGCCAGCAGTTCAGGGACAGTACCTGGAAACACCATATATTTT.

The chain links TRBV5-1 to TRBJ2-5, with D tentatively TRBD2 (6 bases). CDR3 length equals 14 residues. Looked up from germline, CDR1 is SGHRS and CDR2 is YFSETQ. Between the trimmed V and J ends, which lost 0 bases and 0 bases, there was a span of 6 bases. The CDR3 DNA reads TGCGCCAGCAGCTTGGGGGACTACCAAGAGACCCAGTACTTC. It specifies CASSLGDYQETQYF.

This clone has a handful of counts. CDR3 amino acids: CAWSLNPGQENEKLFF. CDR3 in DNA: TGTGCCTGGAGTCTCAATCCGGGACAGGAAAATGAAAAACTGTTTTTT. The rearrangement joins TRBV30 to TRBJ1-4; TRBD1 agrees at 8 bases. The CDR3 is 16 amino acids. Germline values: CDR1 GTSNPN, CDR2 SVGIG (reference sequence). Losses at the gene ends were 2 bases for V and 5 bases for J; bases not matched to a gene: 10.

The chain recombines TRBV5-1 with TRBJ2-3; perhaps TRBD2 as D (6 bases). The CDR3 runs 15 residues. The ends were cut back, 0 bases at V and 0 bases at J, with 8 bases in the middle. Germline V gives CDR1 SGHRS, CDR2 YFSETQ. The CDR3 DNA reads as TGCGCCAGCAGCTTGGATAGCGGCAGCACAGATACGCAGTATTTT. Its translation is CASSLDSGSTDTQYF. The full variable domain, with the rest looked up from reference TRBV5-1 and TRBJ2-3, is KAGVTQTPRYLIKTRGQQVTLSCSPISGHRSVSWYQQTPGQGLQFLFEYFSETQRNKGNFPGRFSGRQFSNSRSEMNVSTLELGDSALYLCASSLDSGSTDTQYFGPGTRLTVL.

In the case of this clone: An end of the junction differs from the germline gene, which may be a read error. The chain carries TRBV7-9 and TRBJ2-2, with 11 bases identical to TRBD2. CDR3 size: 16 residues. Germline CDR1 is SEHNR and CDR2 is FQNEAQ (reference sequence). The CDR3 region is CSSSPGTSGDTGELFF. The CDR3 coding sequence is TGTTCCAGCAGCCCCGGGACTAGCGGAGACACCGGGGAGCTGTTTTTT. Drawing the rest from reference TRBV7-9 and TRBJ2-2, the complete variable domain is DTGVSQNPRHKITKRGQNVTFRCDPISEHNRLYWYRQTLGQGPEFLTYFQNEAQLEKSRLLSDRFSAERPKGSFSTLEIQRTEQGDSAMYLCSSSPGTSGDTGELFFGEGSRLTVL.

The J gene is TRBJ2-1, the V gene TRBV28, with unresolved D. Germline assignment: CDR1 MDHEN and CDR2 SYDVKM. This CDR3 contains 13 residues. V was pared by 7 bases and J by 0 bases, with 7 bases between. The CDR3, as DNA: TGTGCCAGCACGACAAGCTCCTACAATGAGCAGTTCTTC. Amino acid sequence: CASTTSSYNEQFF.

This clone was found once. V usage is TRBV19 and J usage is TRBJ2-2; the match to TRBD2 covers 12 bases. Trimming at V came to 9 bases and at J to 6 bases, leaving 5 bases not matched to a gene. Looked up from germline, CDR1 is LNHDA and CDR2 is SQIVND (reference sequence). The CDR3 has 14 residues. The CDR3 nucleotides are TGTGCCAGCGGGACTAGCGGGTATGCCGGGGAGCTGTTTTTT. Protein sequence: CASGTSGYAGELFF.

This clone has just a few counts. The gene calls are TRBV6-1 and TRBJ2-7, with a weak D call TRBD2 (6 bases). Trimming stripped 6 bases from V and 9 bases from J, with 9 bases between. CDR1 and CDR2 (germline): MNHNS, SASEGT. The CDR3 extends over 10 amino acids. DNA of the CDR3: TGTGCCAGCAGCGCCGGGGGGCAGTACTTC. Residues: CASSAGGQYF.

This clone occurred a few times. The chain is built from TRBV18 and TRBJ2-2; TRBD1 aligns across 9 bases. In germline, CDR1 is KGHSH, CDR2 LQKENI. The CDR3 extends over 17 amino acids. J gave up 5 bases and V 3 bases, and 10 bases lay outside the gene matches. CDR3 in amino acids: CASSPPRTGVYTGELFF. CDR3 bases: TGTGCCAGCTCACCTCCCCGGACAGGGGTCTATACCGGGGAGCTGTTTTTT.

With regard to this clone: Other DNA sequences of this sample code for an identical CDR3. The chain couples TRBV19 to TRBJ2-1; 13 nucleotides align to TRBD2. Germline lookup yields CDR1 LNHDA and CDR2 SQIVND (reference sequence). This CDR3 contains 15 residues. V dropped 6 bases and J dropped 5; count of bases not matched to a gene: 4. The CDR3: CASSTLAGGHNEQFF. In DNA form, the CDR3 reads TGTGCCAGTAGCACACTAGCGGGGGGGCACAATGAGCAGTTCTTC.

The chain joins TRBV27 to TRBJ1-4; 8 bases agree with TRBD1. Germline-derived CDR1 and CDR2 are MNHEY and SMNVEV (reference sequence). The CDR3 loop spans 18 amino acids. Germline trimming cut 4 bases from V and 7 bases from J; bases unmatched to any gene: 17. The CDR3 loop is CASSWTGTGDAAGEKLFF. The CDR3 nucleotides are TGTGCCAGCAGTTGGACCGGGACAGGTGATGCGGCGGGTGAAAAACTGTTTTTT.

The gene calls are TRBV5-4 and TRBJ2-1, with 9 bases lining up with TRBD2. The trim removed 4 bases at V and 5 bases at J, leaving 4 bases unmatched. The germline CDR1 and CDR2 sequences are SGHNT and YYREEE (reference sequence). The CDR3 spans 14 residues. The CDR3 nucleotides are TGTGCCAGCAGCACTAGCGGGCGAAACAATGAGCAGTTCTTC. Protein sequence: CASSTSGRNNEQFF.

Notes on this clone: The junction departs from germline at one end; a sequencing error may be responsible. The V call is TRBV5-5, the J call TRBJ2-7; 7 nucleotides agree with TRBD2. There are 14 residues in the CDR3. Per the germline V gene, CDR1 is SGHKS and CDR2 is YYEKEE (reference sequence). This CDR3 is CASSHGGRAYEQCF. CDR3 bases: TGTGCCAGCAGCCACGGGGGGAGGGCCTACGAGCAGTGCTTC.

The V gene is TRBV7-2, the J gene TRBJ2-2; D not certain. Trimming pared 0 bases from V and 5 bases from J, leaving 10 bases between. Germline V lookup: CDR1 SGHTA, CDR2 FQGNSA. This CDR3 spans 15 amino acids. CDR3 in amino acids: CASSLASPETGELFF. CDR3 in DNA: TGTGCCAGCAGCTTAGCCTCTCCAGAAACCGGGGAGCTGTTTTTT.

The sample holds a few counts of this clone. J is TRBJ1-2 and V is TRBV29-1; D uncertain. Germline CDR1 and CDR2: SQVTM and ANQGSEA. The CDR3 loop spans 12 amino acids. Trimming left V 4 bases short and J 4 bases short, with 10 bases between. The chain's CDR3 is CSVGEGSYGYTF. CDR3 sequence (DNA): TGCAGCGTTGGAGAAGGGAGCTATGGCTACACCTTC.

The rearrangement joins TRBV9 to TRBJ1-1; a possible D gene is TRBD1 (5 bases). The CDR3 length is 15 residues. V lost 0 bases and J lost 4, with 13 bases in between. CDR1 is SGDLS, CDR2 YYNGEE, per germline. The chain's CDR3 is CASSVGGSGSTEAFF. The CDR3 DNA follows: TGTGCCAGCAGCGTAGGGGGCAGTGGATCCACTGAAGCTTTCTTT.

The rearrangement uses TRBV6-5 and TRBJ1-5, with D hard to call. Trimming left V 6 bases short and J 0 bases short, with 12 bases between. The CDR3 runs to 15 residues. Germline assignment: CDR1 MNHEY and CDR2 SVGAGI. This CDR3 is CASSTDSYSNQPQHF. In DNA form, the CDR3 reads TGTGCCAGCAGCACCGACTCGTATAGCAATCAGCCCCAGCATTTT.

The CDR3 protein is CASSLDRTGSTGELFF. CDR3 DNA: TGTGCCAGCAGCTTAGATCGGACAGGGAGCACCGGGGAGCTGTTTTTT. The chain couples TRBV11-3 to TRBJ2-2; TRBD1 aligns across 8 bases. The V gene end was trimmed by 0 bases and the J gene end by 4 bases; junction bases not matched to a gene: 4. Looked up from germline, CDR1 is SGHNT and CDR2 is YENEEA. The CDR3 contains 16 residues. The full variable domain, in which reference TRBV11-3 and TRBJ2-2 provide the parts outside the CDR3, is EAGVVQSPRYKIIEKKQPVAFWCNPISGHNTLYWYLQNLGQGPELLIRYENEEAVDDSQLPKDRFSAERLKGVDSTLKIQPAELGDSAVYLCASSLDRTGSTGELFFGEGSRLTVL.